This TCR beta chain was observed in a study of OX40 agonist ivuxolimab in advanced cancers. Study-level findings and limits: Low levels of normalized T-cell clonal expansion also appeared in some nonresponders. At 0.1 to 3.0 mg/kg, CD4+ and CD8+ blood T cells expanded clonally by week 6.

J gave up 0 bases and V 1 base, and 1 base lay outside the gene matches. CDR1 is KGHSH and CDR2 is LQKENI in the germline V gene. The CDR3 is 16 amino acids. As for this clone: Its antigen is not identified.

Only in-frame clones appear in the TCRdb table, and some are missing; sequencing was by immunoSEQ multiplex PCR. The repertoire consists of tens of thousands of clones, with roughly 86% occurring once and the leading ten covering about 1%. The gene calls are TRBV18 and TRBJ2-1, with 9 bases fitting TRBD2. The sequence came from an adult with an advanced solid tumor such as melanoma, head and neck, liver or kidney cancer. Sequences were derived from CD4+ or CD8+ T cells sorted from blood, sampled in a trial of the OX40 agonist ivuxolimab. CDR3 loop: CASSPRLADSYNEQFF. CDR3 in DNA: TGTGCCAGCTCACCACGACTAGCGGACTCCTACAATGAGCAGTTCTTC. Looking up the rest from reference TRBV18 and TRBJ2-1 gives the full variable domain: NAGVMQNPRHLVRRRGQEARLRCSPMKGHSHVYWYRQLPEEGLKFMVYLQKENIIDESGMPKERFSAEFPKEGPSILRIQQVVRGDSAAYFCASSPRLADSYNEQFFGPGTRLTVL.